This T cell receptor (beta chain) was profiled in a study of blood T cell repertoires in COVID-19. On the study more broadly: The United States, Italy and Spain were the sources of the acute and convalescent COVID-19 samples. PBMCs, B-cell-depleted T cells, or T cells were the source of the cDNA or gDNA that made up the material.

Germline CDR1 and CDR2: SNHLY and FYNNEI. The V end lost 4 bases, the J end lost 3 bases, and 12 bases lay between the germline ends. The CDR3 is 14 amino acids. The authors' processing: Using reference gene primer amplification, nucleated cell counts were estimated. Assay: immunoSEQ multiplex PCR; the TCRdb copy retains only in-frame clones and omits some. V and J calls and clone size are copied from that table; D and trimming were computed from the DNA. The sample has fewer than 200,000 clones; more than 60% are singletons. The source is a man aged 55 to 69 with acute or convalescent COVID-19. Sequences were obtained from peripheral blood. This chain uses TRBV2 with TRBJ1-2; D call uncertain. The CDR3 region is CASSVGGKDYGYTF. In DNA form, the CDR3 reads TGTGCCAGCAGTGTAGGAGGGAAAGACTATGGCTACACCTTC.